The 2 T cell receptor beta chains reported below all come from one sample, sequenced in a study of Tregs in tolerant kidney transplant recipients. Recipients received nonmyeloablative bone marrow transplants from related graft donors, with transient mixed chimerism. Method: immunoSEQ multiplex PCR; TCRdb's copy keeps in-frame clones and lacks some. The table shows 45,000 or so clones, with more than 70% occurring only once. Sequences were derived from CD8+ T cells from blood (PBMCs), sampled 12 months after the transplant. These receptors were collected from a human patient who received a combined kidney and bone marrow transplant. Some T cells could come from the graft donor.

The chain combines TRBV5-1 with TRBJ2-1; no definite D call. The CDR3 covers 13 residues. The V gene's germline CDR1 is SGHRS and CDR2 YFSETQ. V dropped 0 bases and J dropped 10 bases, with 11 bases sitting between them. CDR3: CASSLALSQEQFF. DNA of the CDR3: TGCGCCAGCAGCTTGGCTCTTAGCCAGGAGCAGTTCTTC.

This chain joins TRBV5-1 and TRBJ1-5; no reliable D call. V lost 4 bases and J lost 0, with 14 bases in between. CDR3 length: 16 amino acids. The germline CDR1 and CDR2 sequences are SGHRS and YFSETQ. CDR3 nucleotide sequence: TGCGCCAGCAGCCCGACTGGATCTTATAGCAATCAGCCCCAGCATTTT. Translation: CASSPTGSYSNQPQHF.